The rows below give T cell receptor beta chains drawn from one sample of a study of response to subunit inactivated influenza vaccine. TCRdb passed the RT-PCR reads through MiXCR, listing each CDR3 protein once. Of 650,000 to 800,000 distinct CDR3 sequences detected, around 13% appear once; the ten largest clones hold 6.5% to 8.5%. Sequencing was performed on PBMCs from blood, taken around 15 days before vaccination. The source is a man over 45 who received an inactivated influenza vaccine. Each CDR3 is given with its conserved first and last residue. A D gene is named only where the DNA matches it firmly. Size tells how often a clone was seen (once, few, many) or the class of an expanded clone, and some rows leave it out.

TRBD1 TRBJ2-2 TRBV12-3/TRBV12-4 NA TGTGCCAGCAGAGGTCGAGGAAATTTCCGGGACAGTCAGGGTACCGGGGAGCTGTTTTTT CASRGRGNFRDSQGTGELFF
NA TRBJ2-7 TRBV7-2 NA TGTGCCAGCAGCTGGGCAGCGGACTACGAGCAGTACTTC CASSWAADYEQYF
TRBD1 TRBJ1-3 TRBV6-1 NA TGTGCCAGCACCCTCGACAGGGGAAGTGGAAACACCATATATTTT CASTLDRGSGNTIYF
TRBD1 TRBJ2-7 TRBV2 NA TGTGCCAGCAGGGATACTACAGGGGCCTACGAGCAGTACTTC CASRDTTGAYEQYF
NA TRBJ1-4 TRBV15 NA TGTGCCACCAGCAGAGATCCCCCCAGACTAACCGGTGAAAAACTGTTTTTT CATSRDPPRLTGEKLFF
NA TRBJ1-6 TRBV20-1 NA TGCAGTGCTTTCAGGGATTCACCCCTCCACTTT CSAFRDSPLHF
TRBD2 TRBJ2-7 TRBV7-2 NA TGTGCCAGCAGCTGGTACCGGGAGGCCTACGAGCAGTACTTC CASSWYREAYEQYF
TRBD2 TRBJ2-3 TRBV6-1 few TGTGCCAGCAGTGATTTAGCGGGAAACGCAGATACGCAGTATTTT CASSDLAGNADTQYF
TRBD2 TRBJ2-1 TRBV11-2 few TGTGCCAGCAGCAATAGACCCGTTACTAGCGGGAGGTACTACAATGAGCAGTTCTTC CASSNRPVTSGRYYNEQFF
NA TRBJ2-3 TRBV7-9 few TGTGCCAGCAGCTCCGGCGGGGGCGCCGTTAGGTTT CASSSGGGAVRF
NA TRBJ1-4 TRBV29-1 few TGCAGCGTGTTTGGCGGGGCGAGTGAAAAACTGTTTTTT CSVFGGASEKLFF
TRBD2 TRBJ2-1 TRBV11-2 few TGTGCCAGCAGCTTAGGCGGGGGGGCCAGGGGCAATGAGCAGTTCTTC CASSLGGGARGNEQFF
NA TRBJ2-5 TRBV27 many TGTGCCAGCAGTTTAAGCGGGCGGCAAGAGACCCAGTACTTC CASSLSGRQETQYF
TRBD2 TRBJ2-3 TRBV15 few TGTGCCACCAGCAGAAGGGGACTAGCGGGACGAACAGATACGCAGTATTTT CATSRRGLAGRTDTQYF
TRBD1 TRBJ2-1 TRBV7-8 NA TGTGCCAGCAGCCGCGGGACAGGGACCTACAATGAGCAGTTCTTC CASSRGTGTYNEQFF
TRBD2 TRBJ2-1 TRBV7-2 NA TGTGCCAGCAGCCCTAGCGGGAGGGTCTACAATGAGCAGTTCTTC CASSPSGRVYNEQFF
TRBD2 TRBJ2-1 TRBV20-1 NA TGCTGTGCTGGGAACCTATATAGCGGGGGCCGTGTGAATGAGCAGTTCTTC CCAGNLYSGGRVNEQFF
TRBD2 TRBJ2-3 TRBV6-4 few TGTGCCAGCAGGACGGTCAGGGGCAGCGGGAGGGCCTTCACAGATACGCAGTATTTT CASRTVRGSGRAFTDTQYF
TRBD1 TRBJ1-2 TRBV7-9 NA TGTGCCAGCAGATTCGACAGGGTATATGGCTACACCTTC CASRFDRVYGYTF
TRBD1 TRBJ2-7 TRBV20-1 NA TGCAGTGCAAACCCTACGGGCCAGGGGGTGTACGAGCAGTACTTC CSANPTGQGVYEQYF
NA TRBJ1-1 TRBV5-1 few TGCGCCAGCAGCTTGGACGGACGGGGCACTGAAGCTTTCTTT CASSLDGRGTEAFF
NA TRBJ2-3 TRBV7-6 NA TGTGCCAGCAGCTTAGCGCGGTCGAGCGGCCCTAGCACAGATACGCAGTATTTT CASSLARSSGPSTDTQYF
NA TRBJ2-5 TRBV28 many TGTGCCACCGAGGGAAGGGTCGAGACCCAGTACTTC CATEGRVETQYF
NA TRBJ2-1 TRBV20-1 NA TGCAGTGCTAGAGGGTACAATGAGCAGTTCTTC CSARGYNEQFF
NA TRBJ2-1 TRBV11-2 NA TGTGCCAGCGGCACTAGGGGGGGGAATAGTGGGGAGCAGTTCTTC CASGTRGGNSGEQFF
NA TRBJ2-1 TRBV12-3/TRBV12-4 NA TGTGCCAGCAGGGAAACACGGGATGAGCAGTTCTTC CASRETRDEQFF
TRBD1 TRBJ2-1 TRBV9 NA TGTGCCAGCAGCGCCGGGACAGGGGGAAGGTTACTCGGGCAGTTCTTC CASSAGTGGRLLGQFF
TRBD2 TRBJ2-3 TRBV12-3/TRBV12-4 NA TGTGCCAGCAGCCGCGGTGGCGGGGGACCATACACAGATACGCAGTATTTT CASSRGGGGPYTDTQYF
TRBD1 TRBJ1-2 TRBV18 few TGTGCCAGCTCACCTGGGACAGAGACTAACTATGGCTACACCTTC CASSPGTETNYGYTF
NA TRBJ1-4 TRBV12-3/TRBV12-4 few TGTGCCAGCAGTTTAGCGAGTGAAAAACTGTTTTTT CASSLASEKLFF
NA TRBJ2-4 TRBV29-1 few TGCAGCGTTGAAGATAAAACAGCGCATCTAGCCAAAAACATTCAGTACTTC CSVEDKTAHLAKNIQYF
NA TRBJ2-3 TRBV28 NA TGTGCCAGCAGTTTAGTACTAGACCAGTTCACAGATACGCAGTATTTT CASSLVLDQFTDTQYF
NA TRBJ1-1 TRBV7-9 NA TGTGCCAGCAGCTATGGGGGGAGAGGGAACACTGAAGCTTTCTTT CASSYGGRGNTEAFF
NA TRBJ2-7 TRBV4-3 NA TGCGCCAGCAGCCAAAAAATCCCTGCGGGACAGTCAGGCTACGAGCAGTACTTC CASSQKIPAGQSGYEQYF
NA TRBJ2-2 TRBV13 NA TGTGCCAGCGGCCCTGGACTAACCGGGGAGCTGTTTTTT CASGPGLTGELFF
TRBD1 TRBJ2-7 TRBV3-1 NA TGTGCCAGCAGCCAATACGACAGGGCGCAGTACTTC CASSQYDRAQYF
NA TRBJ2-6 TRBV4-3 many TGCGCCAGCAGCCTCATAAACCGACTCGGAAGTAAGGCCAACGTCCTGACTTTC CASSLINRLGSKANVLTF
TRBD1 TRBJ1-5 TRBV11-3 NA TGTGCCAGCAGCGCGCGGGACAGGGGGCTTTTTCAGCCCCAGCATTTT CASSARDRGLFQPQHF
NA TRBJ2-3 TRBV4-3 few TGCGCCAGCAGCCAAGAAAGCGGCCTGGGAGATACGCAGTATTTT CASSQESGLGDTQYF
NA TRBJ1-6 TRBV10-3 few TGTGCCATCAGTGAAGGGATGGAATCACCCCTCCACTTT CAISEGMESPLHF
TRBD1 TRBJ2-2 TRBV20-1 NA TGCAGTGCTAGAGTGGGCGGGACAGGAAACACCGGGGAGCTGTTTTTT CSARVGGTGNTGELFF
NA TRBJ2-1 TRBV28 few TGTGCCAGCATCCCCCGGGACTCCTTTATAGGAGAGCAGTTCTTC CASIPRDSFIGEQFF
NA TRBJ2-4 TRBV7-2 NA TGTGCCAGCAGCTTACGCTTTCTGGGAGCCAAAAACATTCAGTACTTC CASSLRFLGAKNIQYF
TRBD2 TRBJ2-1 TRBV29-1 many TGCAGCGTTCTCGGGACTACCTCCCGGAGCTCCTACAATGAGCAGTTCTTC CSVLGTTSRSSYNEQFF
NA TRBJ2-5 TRBV5-4 few TGTGCCAGCAGCTTGGACAGGGCCAAGGGAGAGACCCAGTACTTC CASSLDRAKGETQYF
TRBD2 TRBJ2-7 TRBV18 many TGTGCCAGCTCACAAACTAGCGGAGCCCCCCACGAGCAGTACTTC CASSQTSGAPHEQYF
NA TRBJ2-7 TRBV2 few TGTGCCAGCAGTCGGACGCCCGAGCAGTACTTC CASSRTPEQYF
NA TRBJ2-7 TRBV7-2 many TGTGCCAGCAGCTTATCCCACGAGCAGTACTTC CASSLSHEQYF
NA TRBJ2-2 TRBV5-1 few TGCGCCAGCAGCCCGCGGACAGCCCCAACCGCCGGGGAGCTGTTTTTT CASSPRTAPTAGELFF
TRBD1 TRBJ1-4 TRBV20-1 NA TGCAGTGCTAGAGACGGGACAGTCTTTAATGAAAAACTGTTTTTT CSARDGTVFNEKLFF
TRBD2 TRBJ2-5 TRBV20-1 NA TGCAGTGCTCCGCGGGGGGCCCAAGAGACCCAGTACTTC CSAPRGAQETQYF
NA TRBJ2-7 TRBV6-2/TRBV6-3 NA TGTGCCAGCAGTTACGCACGCAGGACTCCCTACGAGCAGTACTTC CASSYARRTPYEQYF
NA TRBJ2-7 TRBV29-1 NA TGCAGCGTTCTTACAGGCTCCTACGAGCAGTACTTC CSVLTGSYEQYF